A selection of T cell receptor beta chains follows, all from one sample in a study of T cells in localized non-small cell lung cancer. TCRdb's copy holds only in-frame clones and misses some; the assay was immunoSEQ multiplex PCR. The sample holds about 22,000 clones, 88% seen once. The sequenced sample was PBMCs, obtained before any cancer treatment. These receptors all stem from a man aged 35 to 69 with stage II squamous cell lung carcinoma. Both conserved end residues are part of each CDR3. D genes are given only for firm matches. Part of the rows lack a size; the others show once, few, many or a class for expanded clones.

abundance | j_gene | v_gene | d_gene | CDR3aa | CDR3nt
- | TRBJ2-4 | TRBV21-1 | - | CASSSRQAALNIQYF | TGTGCCAGCAGCAGCCGACAGGCGGCTCTAAACATTCAGTACTTC
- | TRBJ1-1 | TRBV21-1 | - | CASSEYLATIRTEAFF | TGTGCCAGCAGCGAATATCTAGCTACAATTCGCACTGAAGCTTTCTTT
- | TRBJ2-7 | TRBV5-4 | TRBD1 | CASSFETGGLYEQYF | TGTGCCAGCAGCTTCGAGACAGGGGGCTTGTACGAGCAGTACTTC
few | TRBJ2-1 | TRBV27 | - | CASSPSGVNEQFF | TGTGCCAGCAGTCCATCGGGGGTCAATGAGCAGTTCTTC
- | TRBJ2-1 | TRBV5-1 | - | CASSLGPAQFF | TGCGCCAGCAGCCTCGGGCCAGCGCAGTTCTTC
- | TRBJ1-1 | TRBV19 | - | CASLSGWTEAFF | TGTGCCAGCCTCTCAGGGTGGACTGAAGCTTTCTTT
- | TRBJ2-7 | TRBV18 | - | CASSPTDYEQYF | TGTGCCAGCTCACCAACGGACTACGAGCAGTACTTC
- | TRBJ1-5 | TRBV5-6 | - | CASSRDSNQPQHF | TGTGCCAGCAGCCGGGATAGCAATCAGCCCCAGCATTTT
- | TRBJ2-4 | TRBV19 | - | CASSIGGDKNIQYF | TGTGCCAGTAGTATAGGGGGTGACAAAAACATTCAGTACTTC
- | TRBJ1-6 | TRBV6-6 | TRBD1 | CASSRGTGGLSPLHF | TGTGCCAGCAGTCGGGGGACAGGGGGCTTGTCACCCCTCCACTTT
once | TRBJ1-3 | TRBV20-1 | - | CSARDRYTIYF | TGCAGTGCTAGAGATCGATACACCATATATTTT
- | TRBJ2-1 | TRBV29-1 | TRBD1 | CSVETGTYNEQFF | TGCAGCGTTGAGACAGGGACCTACAATGAGCAGTTCTTC
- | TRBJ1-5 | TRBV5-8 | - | CASSPWGTGSFQPQHF | TGTGCCAGCAGCCCTTGGGGGACCGGATCTTTTCAGCCCCAGCATTTT
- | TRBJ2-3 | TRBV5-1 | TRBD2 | CASTLVAGGTDTQYF | TGCGCCAGCACCCTGGTAGCGGGGGGCACAGATACGCAGTATTTT
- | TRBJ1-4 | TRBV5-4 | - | CASSNNRALDEKLFF | TGTGCCAGCAGCAACAACAGAGCCCTCGATGAAAAACTGTTTTTT
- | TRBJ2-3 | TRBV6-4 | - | CASSDDGGSTDTQYF | TGTGCCAGCAGTGACGACGGGGGAAGCACAGATACGCAGTATTTT
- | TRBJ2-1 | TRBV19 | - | CASKGEQFF | TGTGCCAGTAAGGGTGAGCAGTTCTTC
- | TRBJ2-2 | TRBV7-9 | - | CASSQYGGELFF | TGTGCCAGCAGCCAATACGGCGGGGAGCTGTTTTTT
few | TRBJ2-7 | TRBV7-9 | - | CASSLDGGIRLSSDYEQYF | TGTGCCAGCAGCTTAGATGGCGGGATACGACTCAGCTCCGACTACGAGCAGTACTTC
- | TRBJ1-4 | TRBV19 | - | CASSIARGGREKLFF | TGTGCCAGTAGTATAGCGAGAGGGGGGAGAGAAAAACTGTTTTTT
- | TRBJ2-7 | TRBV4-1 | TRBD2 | CASSQTLGTPPGGSEQYF | TGCGCCAGCAGCCAAACGCTTGGTACCCCGCCCGGCGGGAGCGAGCAGTACTTC
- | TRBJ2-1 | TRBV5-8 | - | CASPRSSYNEQFF | TGTGCCAGCCCGAGAAGCTCCTACAATGAGCAGTTCTTC
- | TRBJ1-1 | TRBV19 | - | CASSIGPGANTEAFF | TGTGCCAGTAGTATAGGTCCGGGGGCGAACACTGAAGCTTTCTTT
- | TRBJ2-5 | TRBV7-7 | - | CASSLGAVQETQYF | TGTGCCAGCAGCTTAGGGGCAGTCCAAGAGACCCAGTACTTC
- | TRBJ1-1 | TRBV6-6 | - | CATTSQDPNTEAFF | TGTGCCACCACTTCGCAGGATCCGAACACTGAAGCTTTCTTT
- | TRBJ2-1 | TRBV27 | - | CASSSRINEQFF | TGTGCCAGCAGTTCGCGGATTAATGAGCAGTTCTTC
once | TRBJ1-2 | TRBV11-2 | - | CASSLADGYGYTF | TGTGCCAGCAGCTTAGCCGACGGCTATGGCTACACCTTC
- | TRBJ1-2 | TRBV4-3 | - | CASSPKQATYGYTF | TGCGCCAGCAGCCCCAAACAGGCGACCTATGGCTACACCTTC
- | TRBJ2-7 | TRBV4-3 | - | CASSSALGSLDYEQYF | TGCGCCAGCAGCTCCGCCCTGGGGTCCCTAGACTACGAGCAGTACTTC
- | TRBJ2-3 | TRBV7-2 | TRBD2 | CASIFLAGGPDTQYF | TGTGCCAGCATTTTTCTAGCGGGGGGGCCCGATACGCAGTATTTT
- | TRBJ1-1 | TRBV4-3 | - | CASSQGGENTEAFF | TGCGCCAGCAGCCAAGGTGGAGAGAACACTGAAGCTTTCTTT
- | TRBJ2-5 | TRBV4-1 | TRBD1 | CASSQDTRDRGKTQYF | TGCGCCAGCAGCCAAGATACCCGGGACAGGGGAAAGACCCAGTACTTC
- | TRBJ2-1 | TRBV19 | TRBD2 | CASSIGLAGYEQFF | TGTGCCAGTAGTATCGGACTAGCGGGTTATGAGCAGTTCTTC
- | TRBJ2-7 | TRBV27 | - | CASSPPSLKEQYF | TGTGCCAGCAGTCCCCCCAGTTTGAAGGAGCAGTACTTC
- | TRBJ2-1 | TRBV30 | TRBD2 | CAWSPTSGRDEQFF | TGTGCCTGGAGTCCCACTAGCGGGAGAGATGAGCAGTTCTTC
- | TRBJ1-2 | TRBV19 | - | CASQDPPYGYTF | TGTGCCAGTCAAGATCCTCCCTATGGCTACACCTTC
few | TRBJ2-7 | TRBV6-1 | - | CASSYPDGAYEQYF | TGTGCCAGCAGCTACCCGGACGGCGCCTACGAGCAGTACTTC